This paragraph covers one T cell receptor beta chain sequence. Antigen: not known. This entry belongs to a study of cytomegalovirus exposure and HLA in healthy donors. Study-wide findings and caveats: Most TCR sequences were uncommon, yet certain public TCRs appeared in many donors. As was reported, the classifier diagnosed cytomegalovirus status with high specificity and sensitivity.

CDR3 length: 16 amino acids. V gave up 2 bases and J gave up 5 bases; unmatched junction bases: 11. Germline V gene data show CDR1 as SGHNT and CDR2 as YYREEE (reference sequence). The data were produced by immunoSEQ multiplex PCR, yet TCRdb's version contains in-frame clones alone and is incomplete. The sample has approximately 300,000 clones; roughly 90% are singletons. The receptor was isolated from a woman aged 18-29 years in good health and CMV-seronegative. The chain employs TRBV5-4 and TRBJ2-5; 8 positions agree with TRBD1. Sequencing was performed on PBMCs. CDR3 protein: CASSLYRQGRAETQYF. In nucleotides, the CDR3 is TGTGCCAGCAGCTTATACCGACAGGGGCGGGCGGAGACCCAGTACTTC.